This is a list of T cell receptor beta chains from one sample in a study of T cell changes during pregnancy in multiple sclerosis. Clones were sequenced by immunoSEQ multiplex PCR, and TCRdb holds only the in-frame ones, with some missing. The table has about 64,000 clones, around 96% seen once; the top ten hold 2.5%. The material was CD8+ T cells from peripheral blood mononuclear cells, obtained after pregnancy. The receptors derive from a female donor with multiple sclerosis, enrolled in a pregnancy study. Both conserved end residues are part of each CDR3. Fields, in order: clone size, V gene, J gene, D gene, CDR3 protein, CDR3 DNA. A D gene is named only where the DNA matches it firmly. Size values are once, few and many counts, or a class for expanded clones, and some rows have none.

clone_size: NA; v_call: TRBV27; j_call: TRBJ1-3; d_call: NA; cdr3_aa: CASSFSGTPGNTIYF; cdr3_nt: TGTGCCAGCAGTTTCTCCGGGACACCTGGAAACACCATATATTTT
clone_size: NA; v_call: TRBV5-1; j_call: TRBJ2-2; d_call: TRBD1; cdr3_aa: CASRKRGTANTGELFF; cdr3_nt: TGCGCCAGCAGAAAGAGAGGGACAGCGAACACCGGGGAGCTGTTTTTT
clone_size: NA; v_call: TRBV7-9; j_call: TRBJ2-7; d_call: NA; cdr3_aa: CASSPSGSHSYEQYF; cdr3_nt: TGTGCCAGCAGCCCCTCAGGCAGTCACTCCTACGAGCAGTACTTC
clone_size: NA; v_call: TRBV29-1; j_call: TRBJ2-4; d_call: NA; cdr3_aa: CSVEKGGAGNIQYF; cdr3_nt: TGCAGCGTAGAGAAAGGGGGGGCCGGAAACATTCAGTACTTC
clone_size: once; v_call: TRBV19; j_call: TRBJ1-2; d_call: TRBD1; cdr3_aa: CASSPRTGRGYTF; cdr3_nt: TGTGCCAGTAGCCCTCGGACAGGACGAGGCTACACCTTC
clone_size: NA; v_call: TRBV15; j_call: TRBJ2-3; d_call: NA; cdr3_aa: CATSSDTLTDTQYF; cdr3_nt: TGTGCCACCAGCAGTGACACTCTGACAGATACGCAGTATTTT
clone_size: NA; v_call: TRBV19; j_call: TRBJ1-2; d_call: TRBD1; cdr3_aa: CASSSGQTNYGYTF; cdr3_nt: TGTGCCAGTAGTTCGGGACAGACTAACTATGGCTACACCTTC
clone_size: NA; v_call: TRBV9; j_call: TRBJ1-2; d_call: TRBD1; cdr3_aa: CANSDGRTGYRGYTF; cdr3_nt: TGTGCCAACAGCGATGGTCGGACAGGGTATCGTGGCTACACCTTC
clone_size: NA; v_call: TRBV7-9; j_call: TRBJ2-3; d_call: NA; cdr3_aa: CASSLESGAADTQYF; cdr3_nt: TGTGCCAGCAGCTTAGAGTCAGGGGCGGCAGATACGCAGTATTTT
clone_size: NA; v_call: TRBV28; j_call: TRBJ2-5; d_call: NA; cdr3_aa: CASSTDRPQETQYF; cdr3_nt: TGTGCCAGCAGCACGGACAGACCCCAAGAGACCCAGTACTTC
clone_size: NA; v_call: TRBV4-1; j_call: TRBJ2-3; d_call: NA; cdr3_aa: CASSQDPFRTDTQYF; cdr3_nt: TGCGCCAGCAGCCAAGATCCCTTTCGCACAGATACGCAGTATTTT
clone_size: NA; v_call: TRBV5-8; j_call: TRBJ2-1; d_call: TRBD1; cdr3_aa: CASSLAGTASYNEQFF; cdr3_nt: TGTGCCAGCAGCTTGGCCGGGACAGCGAGCTACAATGAGCAGTTCTTC
clone_size: once; v_call: TRBV28; j_call: TRBJ2-7; d_call: NA; cdr3_aa: CASSFSTGLPPNTYEQYF; cdr3_nt: TGTGCCAGCAGTTTTTCCACGGGACTTCCCCCGAACACCTACGAGCAGTACTTC
clone_size: NA; v_call: TRBV7-9; j_call: TRBJ2-6; d_call: TRBD2; cdr3_aa: CASSPREGSGANVLTF; cdr3_nt: TGTGCCAGCAGCCCCAGGGAGGGCTCTGGGGCCAACGTCCTGACTTTC
clone_size: NA; v_call: TRBV29-1; j_call: TRBJ2-7; d_call: NA; cdr3_aa: CSVGPQGLVGEQYF; cdr3_nt: TGCAGCGTGGGACCACAGGGCTTAGTCGGCGAGCAGTACTTC
clone_size: NA; v_call: TRBV28; j_call: TRBJ2-5; d_call: NA; cdr3_aa: CASTRVRGRTRETQYF; cdr3_nt: TGTGCCAGCACCCGCGTTAGAGGGAGGACCCGGGAGACCCAGTACTTC
clone_size: NA; v_call: TRBV9; j_call: TRBJ2-3; d_call: NA; cdr3_aa: CASSVVGGATDTQYF; cdr3_nt: TGTGCCAGCAGCGTAGTAGGAGGGGCCACAGATACGCAGTATTTT
clone_size: NA; v_call: TRBV19; j_call: TRBJ1-2; d_call: NA; cdr3_aa: CASSIQGDGYTF; cdr3_nt: TGTGCCAGTAGTATTCAAGGGGATGGCTACACCTTC
clone_size: NA; v_call: TRBV11-3; j_call: TRBJ2-1; d_call: NA; cdr3_aa: CASRGTFITYNEQFF; cdr3_nt: TGTGCCAGTAGGGGAACCTTCATAACCTACAATGAGCAGTTCTTC
clone_size: NA; v_call: TRBV27; j_call: TRBJ1-1; d_call: NA; cdr3_aa: CASSLSRATEAFF; cdr3_nt: TGTGCCAGCAGTTTAAGCAGGGCCACTGAAGCTTTCTTT
clone_size: NA; v_call: TRBV28; j_call: TRBJ2-1; d_call: NA; cdr3_aa: CASSFANEQFF; cdr3_nt: TGTGCCAGCAGTTTTGCGAATGAGCAGTTCTTC
clone_size: NA; v_call: TRBV15; j_call: TRBJ2-7; d_call: NA; cdr3_aa: CATSEGGQSYEQYF; cdr3_nt: TGTGCCACCAGCGAGGGCGGCCAGAGCTACGAGCAGTACTTC
clone_size: NA; v_call: TRBV12-5; j_call: TRBJ2-7; d_call: TRBD2; cdr3_aa: CASGLVGGTSGDEQYF; cdr3_nt: TGTGCTAGTGGTTTGGTAGGAGGGACTAGTGGGGACGAGCAGTACTTC
clone_size: NA; v_call: TRBV2; j_call: TRBJ2-3; d_call: TRBD2; cdr3_aa: CASRGTGTSGSTDTQYF; cdr3_nt: TGTGCCAGCAGAGGAACCGGGACTAGCGGGAGCACAGATACGCAGTATTTT
clone_size: NA; v_call: TRBV27; j_call: TRBJ2-7; d_call: TRBD2; cdr3_aa: CASRSGLVTYEQYF; cdr3_nt: TGTGCCAGCAGATCCGGACTAGTGACTTACGAGCAGTACTTC
clone_size: NA; v_call: TRBV28; j_call: TRBJ2-2; d_call: TRBD2; cdr3_aa: CASSLWGAGVETGELFF; cdr3_nt: TGTGCCAGCAGTTTATGGGGAGCGGGAGTAGAGACCGGGGAGCTGTTTTTT
clone_size: NA; v_call: TRBV25-1; j_call: TRBJ2-5; d_call: NA; cdr3_aa: CASSEYDPTGIQETQYF; cdr3_nt: TGTGCCAGCAGTGAATATGACCCAACAGGGATCCAAGAGACCCAGTACTTC
clone_size: NA; v_call: TRBV4-1; j_call: TRBJ2-2; d_call: NA; cdr3_aa: CASRGVGTGELFF; cdr3_nt: TGCGCCAGCAGGGGAGTCGGCACCGGGGAGCTGTTTTTT
clone_size: NA; v_call: TRBV5-6; j_call: TRBJ2-3; d_call: TRBD2; cdr3_aa: CASSSETSGRADTQYF; cdr3_nt: TGTGCCAGCAGCTCAGAGACTAGCGGGAGGGCAGATACGCAGTATTTT
clone_size: NA; v_call: TRBV7-6; j_call: TRBJ2-1; d_call: TRBD2; cdr3_aa: CASSLARASGFFSSYNEQFF; cdr3_nt: TGTGCCAGCAGCTTAGCGAGGGCTAGCGGGTTTTTTAGCTCCTACAATGAGCAGTTCTTC
clone_size: NA; v_call: TRBV6-6; j_call: TRBJ2-7; d_call: NA; cdr3_aa: CASNQGGRPYEQYF; cdr3_nt: TGTGCCAGCAATCAGGGGGGTAGGCCCTACGAGCAGTACTTC
clone_size: NA; v_call: TRBV30; j_call: TRBJ2-7; d_call: NA; cdr3_aa: CAWSEITYEQYF; cdr3_nt: TGTGCCTGGAGCGAGATAACCTACGAGCAGTACTTC
clone_size: NA; v_call: TRBV13; j_call: TRBJ2-7; d_call: NA; cdr3_aa: CASSLDSDQPYEQYF; cdr3_nt: TGTGCCAGCAGCTTAGACAGTGACCAGCCCTACGAGCAGTACTTC
clone_size: once; v_call: TRBV6-1; j_call: TRBJ2-7; d_call: NA; cdr3_aa: CASSEGGNAYEQYF; cdr3_nt: TGTGCCAGCAGTGAAGGTGGCAATGCCTACGAGCAGTACTTC
clone_size: NA; v_call: TRBV27; j_call: TRBJ1-1; d_call: NA; cdr3_aa: CASSRTGNTEAFF; cdr3_nt: TGTGCCAGCAGTCGCACAGGGAACACTGAAGCTTTCTTT
clone_size: NA; v_call: TRBV28; j_call: TRBJ1-2; d_call: NA; cdr3_aa: CASSLVGQAHYGYTF; cdr3_nt: TGTGCCAGCAGTTTAGTTGGGCAGGCTCACTATGGCTACACCTTC
clone_size: NA; v_call: TRBV27; j_call: TRBJ1-5; d_call: NA; cdr3_aa: CASSLAGRDQPQHF; cdr3_nt: TGTGCCAGCAGTTTAGCGGGAAGGGATCAGCCCCAGCATTTT
clone_size: NA; v_call: TRBV7-6; j_call: TRBJ2-3; d_call: NA; cdr3_aa: CASSQHSSGLTTTDTQYF; cdr3_nt: TGTGCCAGCAGCCAACACTCTTCCGGACTGACGACCACAGATACGCAGTATTTT
clone_size: NA; v_call: TRBV4-3; j_call: TRBJ2-7; d_call: TRBD1; cdr3_aa: CASSQELGTGAHEQYF; cdr3_nt: TGCGCCAGCAGCCAAGAGCTGGGGACAGGGGCCCACGAGCAGTACTTC
clone_size: NA; v_call: TRBV28; j_call: TRBJ1-5; d_call: TRBD1; cdr3_aa: CASRGGQGASSNQPQHF; cdr3_nt: TGTGCCAGCAGGGGCGGACAGGGGGCGAGCAGCAATCAGCCCCAGCATTTT
clone_size: NA; v_call: TRBV6-5; j_call: TRBJ1-5; d_call: NA; cdr3_aa: CASSLRGGNQPQHF; cdr3_nt: TGTGCCAGCAGTTTGCGGGGTGGCAATCAGCCCCAGCATTTT
clone_size: NA; v_call: TRBV7-9; j_call: TRBJ2-1; d_call: NA; cdr3_aa: CASSFSSYNEQFF; cdr3_nt: TGTGCCAGCAGCTTCAGCTCCTACAATGAGCAGTTCTTC
clone_size: once; v_call: TRBV18; j_call: TRBJ2-1; d_call: TRBD1; cdr3_aa: CASSNGQGYEQFF; cdr3_nt: TGTGCCAGCTCAAACGGACAGGGCTATGAGCAGTTCTTC
clone_size: NA; v_call: TRBV27; j_call: TRBJ1-1; d_call: TRBD1; cdr3_aa: CASATGVNTEAFF; cdr3_nt: TGTGCCAGCGCGACAGGGGTGAACACTGAAGCTTTCTTT
clone_size: NA; v_call: TRBV4-1; j_call: TRBJ2-3; d_call: TRBD1; cdr3_aa: CASSQGTGDLSTDTQYF; cdr3_nt: TGCGCCAGCAGCCAAGGGACAGGGGACCTTAGCACAGATACGCAGTATTTT
clone_size: NA; v_call: TRBV7-2; j_call: TRBJ2-7; d_call: TRBD2; cdr3_aa: CASSFSSGYEQYF; cdr3_nt: TGTGCCAGCAGCTTTTCTAGCGGCTACGAGCAGTACTTC
clone_size: NA; v_call: TRBV7-9; j_call: TRBJ1-5; d_call: NA; cdr3_aa: CASSLGANQPQHF; cdr3_nt: TGTGCCAGCAGCTTAGGGGCCAATCAGCCCCAGCATTTT
clone_size: NA; v_call: TRBV28; j_call: TRBJ2-7; d_call: TRBD1; cdr3_aa: CASSLSVAGGSYEQYF; cdr3_nt: TGTGCCAGCAGTTTATCGGTGGCAGGGGGCTCCTACGAGCAGTACTTC
clone_size: NA; v_call: TRBV7-9; j_call: TRBJ1-2; d_call: NA; cdr3_aa: CASSRPGSTGNYGYTF; cdr3_nt: TGTGCCAGCAGCCGCCCGGGATCAACTGGGAACTATGGCTACACCTTC
clone_size: NA; v_call: TRBV5-4; j_call: TRBJ2-7; d_call: TRBD1; cdr3_aa: CASSSGQGAYEQYF; cdr3_nt: TGTGCCAGCAGCTCTGGACAGGGGGCTTACGAGCAGTACTTC
clone_size: NA; v_call: TRBV7-9; j_call: TRBJ1-6; d_call: NA; cdr3_aa: CASSPLVAGDSPLHF; cdr3_nt: TGTGCCAGCAGCCCACTCGTGGCGGGGGATTCACCCCTCCACTTT
clone_size: once; v_call: TRBV29-1; j_call: TRBJ2-1; d_call: TRBD2; cdr3_aa: CSVLGGTSGYNEQFF; cdr3_nt: TGCAGCGTCCTAGGCGGGACTAGCGGATACAATGAGCAGTTCTTC
clone_size: NA; v_call: TRBV15; j_call: TRBJ2-2; d_call: NA; cdr3_aa: CATSRDRQPNTGELFF; cdr3_nt: TGTGCCACCAGCAGAGACAGACAGCCGAACACCGGGGAGCTGTTTTTT
clone_size: NA; v_call: TRBV25-1; j_call: TRBJ2-3; d_call: NA; cdr3_aa: CASSRSRGTDTQYF; cdr3_nt: TGTGCCAGCAGCCGATCCCGGGGAACAGATACGCAGTATTTT
clone_size: few; v_call: TRBV2; j_call: TRBJ1-5; d_call: NA; cdr3_aa: CASRHRDDNQPQHF; cdr3_nt: TGTGCCAGCAGACACAGGGATGACAATCAGCCCCAGCATTTT